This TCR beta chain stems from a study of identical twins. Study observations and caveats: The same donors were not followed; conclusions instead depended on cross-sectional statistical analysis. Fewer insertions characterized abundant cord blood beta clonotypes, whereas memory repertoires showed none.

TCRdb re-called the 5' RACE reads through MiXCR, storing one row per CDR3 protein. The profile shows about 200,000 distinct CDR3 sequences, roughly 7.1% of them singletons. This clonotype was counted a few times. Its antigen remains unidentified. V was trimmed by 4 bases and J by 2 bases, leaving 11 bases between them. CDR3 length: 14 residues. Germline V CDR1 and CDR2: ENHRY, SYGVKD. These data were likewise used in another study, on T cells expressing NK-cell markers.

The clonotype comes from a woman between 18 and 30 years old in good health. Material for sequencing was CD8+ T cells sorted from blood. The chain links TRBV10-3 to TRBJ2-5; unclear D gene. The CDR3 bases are TGTGCCATCAGTGTCGGAGACTTTCAAGAGACCCAGTACTTC. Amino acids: CAISVGDFQETQYF.